This section outlines one TCR beta chain sequence together with its context. CDR1 is SGDLS, CDR2 YYNGEE, per germline. V lost 0 bases, J lost 3 bases, and 7 bases lay in between. This CDR3 contains 14 residues. This record comes from a study of technical replicates of blood from a handful of donors. The data were produced by immunoSEQ multiplex PCR, yet TCRdb's version contains in-frame clones alone and is incomplete. The sample includes 87,000 or so clones, roughly 94% of them seen just once. The sequenced sample was T cells isolated from PBMCs. This receptor was identified in a human donor in good health. This chain connects TRBV9 to TRBJ1-5; D remains ambiguous. CDR3 protein: CASSVAGINQPQHF. The CDR3 bases are TGTGCCAGCAGCGTAGCAGGTATCAATCAGCCCCAGCATTTT. Variable domain in full (rest from reference TRBV9 and TRBJ1-5): DSGVTQTPKHLITATGQRVTLRCSPRSGDLSVYWYQQSLDQGLQFLIQYYNGEERAKGNILERFSAQQFPDLHSELNLSSLELGDSALYFCASSVAGINQPQHFGDGTRLSIL.